The 10 T cell receptor beta chains below all came from one sample that was sequenced in a study of shared clonotypes between healthy human individuals. Clones were read by immunoSEQ multiplex PCR, and TCRdb kept only the in-frame ones, dropping some. Of about 980,000 clones in the sample, approximately 76% were seen once. The sequenced material came from memory CD4+ T cells sorted from blood. The subset here: CD45RA-negative fraction. Source of these receptors: a man aged 18 to 30 in good health.

This clone has only a few counts. This chain links TRBV7-3 with TRBJ1-1, with D possibly TRBD1 on 5 matching bases. Germline V CDR1 and CDR2: SGHTA, FQGTGA. This CDR3 is built from 13 residues. V shed 0 bases and J shed 6 bases, with 8 bases lying between them. The CDR3 DNA reads as TGTGCCAGCAGCTTAACTCGGGACGCTGAAGCTTTCTTT. Its protein is CASSLTRDAEAFF.

V and J are TRBV7-6 and TRBJ2-1; D not resolved. The V end was cut by 3 bases, the J end by 4 bases, with 7 bases between. The germline CDR1 and CDR2 sequences are SGHVS and FNYEAQ. This CDR3 contains 13 residues. DNA for the CDR3: TGTGCCAGCAGCTTTGGGAAATACAATGAGCAGTTCTTC. It yields the protein CASSFGKYNEQFF. The whole variable domain, remainder taken from reference TRBV7-6 and TRBJ2-1, is GAGVSQSPRYKVTKRGQDVALRCDPISGHVSLYWYRQALGQGPEFLTYFNYEAQQDKSGLPNDRFSAERPEGSISTLTIQRTEQRDSAMYRCASSFGKYNEQFFGPGTRLTVL.

This chain uses TRBV4-3 with TRBJ2-2; 12 bases are a match to TRBD2. After removal of 1 base from V and 7 bases from J, the junction contained 1 base not matched to a gene. CDR3 length equals 15 residues. Germline assignment: CDR1 LGHNA and CDR2 YSLEER. CDR3 DNA: TGCGCCAGCAGCCAAGGGACTAGCGGGATCGGGGAGCTGTTTTTT. Encoded protein: CASSQGTSGIGELFF.

This chain joins TRBV6-5 and TRBJ2-7, with TRBD1 matching over 7 bases. The CDR3 has 15 amino acids. J lost 2 bases, V lost 0 bases, and 4 bases had no gene match. Looked up from germline, CDR1 is MNHEY and CDR2 is SVGAGI. CDR3 sequence: CASSYSETGTYEQYF. DNA for the CDR3: TGTGCCAGCAGTTACTCAGAGACAGGGACCTACGAGCAGTACTTC.

This clone was seen a handful of times. This CDR3 is also generated by other DNA sequences in the sample. The rearrangement joins TRBV10-1 to TRBJ1-1; D not resolved. This CDR3 comprises 14 residues. CDR1 and CDR2 from the germline V gene are WNHNN and SYGVQD (reference sequence). Trimming took 0 bases from V and 1 from J, leaving 6 bases between them. CDR3 coding DNA: TGCGCCAGCAGTGAGTCGTCGAGGAACACTGAAGCTTTCTTT. It encodes CASSESSRNTEAFF.

As to this clone: A junction end diverges from the germline sequence, so it may reflect a read error. The rearrangement uses TRBV7-9 and TRBJ2-3, with D unresolved. The CDR3 runs to 14 residues. CDR1 is SEHNR, CDR2 FQNEAQ, per germline (reference sequence). The DNA for the CDR3 is TGTGCCAGCAGCTTAGTTTCCAGCAAAGATACGCAGTATTTT. It specifies CASSLVSSKDTQYF.

The V and J genes are TRBV28 and TRBJ2-7; TRBD2 agrees at 10 bases. The germline CDR1 and CDR2 sequences are MDHEN and SYDVKM. The CDR3 length is 17 residues. V trimming: 3 bases; J trimming: 4 bases; junction bases outside the gene matches: 12. CDR3 amino acids: CASSLSSGGHFLYEQYF. The CDR3 bases are TGTGCCAGCAGTTTGAGTAGCGGGGGGCACTTCTTATACGAGCAGTACTTC.

About this clone itself: The same CDR3 can be traced to other DNA sequences in this sample. The chain has TRBV7-9 and TRBJ1-4; D gene uncertain. This CDR3 has 15 amino acids. CDR1 and CDR2 from the germline V gene are SEHNR and FQNEAQ (reference sequence). The germline V and J ends were trimmed by 1 base and 1 base, with 7 bases remaining between them. The CDR3 reads CASSLGGRTNEKLFF. CDR3 DNA sequence: TGTGCCAGCAGCTTAGGAGGGAGAACTAATGAAAAACTGTTTTTT. The full variable domain, rest sourced from reference TRBV7-9 and TRBJ1-4, is DTGVSQNPRHKITKRGQNVTFRCDPISEHNRLYWYRQTLGQGPEFLTYFQNEAQLEKSRLLSDRFSAERPKGSFSTLEIQRTEQGDSAMYLCASSLGGRTNEKLFFGSGTQLSVL.

This clone showed up many times. The J gene is TRBJ2-3, the V gene TRBV6-1; possible D gene TRBD2, 6 bases. V gave up 5 bases and J gave up 8 bases, with 17 bases separating them. CDR1 is MNHNS, CDR2 SASEGT, per germline. The length of the CDR3 is 14 residues. The CDR3 region has the DNA TGTGCCAGCAGTACGAGATTCGACGGGAGTACGCAGTATTTT. Translated, it gives CASSTRFDGSTQYF.

V gene TRBV7-2 combines with J gene TRBJ2-5; 7 bases match TRBD2. The CDR3 sequence is 16 residues long. The V gene end was trimmed by 1 base and the J gene end by 2 bases; junction bases not matched to a gene: 7. The germline V gene has CDR1 SGHTA and CDR2 FQGNSA. The CDR3 bases are TGTGCCAGCAGCTTAGGACTCGCGGGAGATCAAGAGACCCAGTACTTC. Its translation is CASSLGLAGDQETQYF. Variable domain in full (rest from reference TRBV7-2 and TRBJ2-5): GAGVSQSPSNKVTEKGKDVELRCDPISGHTALYWYRQSLGQGLEFLIYFQGNSAPDKSGLPSDRFSAERTGGSVSTLTIQRTQQEDSAVYLCASSLGLAGDQETQYFGPGTRLLVL.